The source of this TCR beta chain is a study of blood T cell repertoires in COVID-19. Looking at the study overall: Whether acute or convalescent, the COVID-19 samples came from the United States, Italy and Spain. T cells, B-cell-depleted T cells, or PBMCs supplied cDNA or gDNA.

In the original workflow: Estimated nucleated cell counts came from reference gene primer amplification. The protocol was immunoSEQ multiplex PCR, while the TCRdb copy is restricted to in-frame clones and leaves out a portion. V and J calls and clone size come straight from that table; D and trimming were deduced from the DNA. The sample records approximately 150,000 clones, 84% being singletons. It was during active infection that Seattle patients were enrolled and then longitudinally followed. Sequencing was done on a sample of peripheral blood. The sequence was collected from a woman aged 80 or over with COVID-19, enrolled during active disease.

DNA of the CDR3: TGTGCCAGCAGCTTGGTCGGAGGGGGGGTTGGCTACACCTTC. This translates into CASSLVGGGVGYTF. V usage is TRBV27 and J usage is TRBJ1-2, with D perhaps matching TRBD1 (6 bases). V lost 6 bases, J lost 7 bases, and 18 bases lay in between. Germline V gene lookup returns CDR1 MNHEY and CDR2 SMNVEV (reference sequence). The length of the CDR3 is 14 residues.